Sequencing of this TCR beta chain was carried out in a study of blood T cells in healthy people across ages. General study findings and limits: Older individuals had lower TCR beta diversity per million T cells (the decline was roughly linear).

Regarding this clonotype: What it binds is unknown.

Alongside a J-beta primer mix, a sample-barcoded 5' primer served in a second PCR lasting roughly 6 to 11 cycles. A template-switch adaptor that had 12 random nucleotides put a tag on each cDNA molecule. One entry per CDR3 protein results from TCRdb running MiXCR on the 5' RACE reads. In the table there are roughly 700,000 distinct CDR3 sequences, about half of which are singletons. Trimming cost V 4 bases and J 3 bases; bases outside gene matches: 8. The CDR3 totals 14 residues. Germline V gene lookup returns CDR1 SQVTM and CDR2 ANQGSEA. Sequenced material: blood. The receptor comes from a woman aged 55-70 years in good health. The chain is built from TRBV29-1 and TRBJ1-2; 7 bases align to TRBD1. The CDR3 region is CSVGPTGAHYGYTF. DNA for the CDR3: TGCAGCGTTGGGCCAACAGGGGCCCACTATGGCTACACCTTC. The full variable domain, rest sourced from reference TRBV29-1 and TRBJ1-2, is SAVISQKPSRDICQRGTSLTIQCQVDSQVTMMFWYRQQPGQSLTLIATANQGSEATYESGFVIDKFPISRPNLTFSTLTVSNMSPEDSSIYLCSVGPTGAHYGYTFGSGTRLTVV.